This is a list of T cell receptor beta chains from one sample in a study of blood T cell repertoires in COVID-19. Produced via immunoSEQ multiplex PCR; TCRdb's table is partial and in-frame only. In the table there are roughly 52,000 clones, approximately 82% of which are singletons. The sample comprised peripheral blood. Receptors were obtained from a human donor in a cohort sampled during active or convalescent COVID-19. Both conserved end residues are part of each CDR3. A D gene is named only where the DNA matches it firmly. A row's size may be missing; if present it is once, few, many or a size class.

v_gene,d_gene,len,j_gene,abundance,CDR3nt,CDR3aa
TRBV24-1,TRBD2,15,TRBJ2-3,once,TGTGCCACCAGTAGAGCTAGCGGGGGCACAGATACGCAGTATTTT,CATSRASGGTDTQYF
TRBV2,TRBD1,17,TRBJ1-5,once,TGTGCCAGTGCCGGGACAGGGGGTCGGGGAGTTAATCAGCCCCAGCATTTT,CASAGTGGRGVNQPQHF
TRBV6-6,NA,12,TRBJ1-5,NA,TGTGCCAGCACACTTAGCAATCAGCCCCAGCATTTT,CASTLSNQPQHF
TRBV2,TRBD1,14,TRBJ1-2,NA,TGTGCCAGCACCCAGCAGGGGGCGGACTATGGCTACACCTTC,CASTQQGADYGYTF
TRBV27,TRBD1,16,TRBJ2-2,NA,TGTGCCAGCAGTCCGGGGACAGGGTTAATTGCCGGGGAGCTGTTTTTT,CASSPGTGLIAGELFF
TRBV3-1/TRBV3-2,NA,13,TRBJ2-5,NA,TGTGCCAGCAGCCGGACAGCCCAAGAGACCCAGTACTTC,CASSRTAQETQYF
TRBV19,TRBD1,17,TRBJ1-4,NA,TGTGCCAGTAGTAGGGGGACAGGGGCTGCAACTAATGAAAAACTGTTTTTT,CASSRGTGAATNEKLFF
TRBV3-1/TRBV3-2,TRBD1,16,TRBJ2-3,few,TGTGCCAGCAGCCAAGATAGGGACAGGGGAACAGATACGCAGTATTTT,CASSQDRDRGTDTQYF
TRBV5-1,NA,15,TRBJ2-1,NA,TGCGCCAGCAGCTTGGTTCAGGGGGGATACAATGAGCAGTTCTTC,CASSLVQGGYNEQFF
TRBV4-2,NA,15,TRBJ2-1,NA,TGTGCCAGCAGCCCCCTCCTTCGGGTAGGCGATGAGCAGTTCTTC,CASSPLLRVGDEQFF
TRBV4-3,TRBD1,15,TRBJ2-7,NA,TGCGCCAGCAGCCAGCCGGGACAGGGGACCCACGAGCAGTACTTC,CASSQPGQGTHEQYF
TRBV19,NA,18,TRBJ2-1,NA,TGTGCCAGTAGTATAGTGGGCATTAGCGCTAGCTCCTACAATGAGCAGTTCTTC,CASSIVGISASSYNEQFF
TRBV15,NA,16,TRBJ2-3,NA,TGTGCCACCAGCAGGGATTTCGGGGGGCGCACAGATACGCAGTATTTT,CATSRDFGGRTDTQYF
TRBV7-2,TRBD2,14,TRBJ2-5,NA,TGTGCCAGCAGCTTGACTAGCATGAGGGAGACCCAGTACTTC,CASSLTSMRETQYF
TRBV5-1,NA,15,TRBJ1-1,NA,TGCGCCAGCAGCTTGGCTACGGGGGTGAACACTGAAGCTTTCTTT,CASSLATGVNTEAFF
TRBV2,NA,15,TRBJ1-2,NA,TGTGCCAGCAAGACCGGGGGGGCTCTGGACTATGGCTACACCTTC,CASKTGGALDYGYTF
TRBV6-5,TRBD2,15,TRBJ2-7,NA,TGTGCCAGCCCACTGACTAGCGGGGTAACCTACGAGCAGTACTTC,CASPLTSGVTYEQYF
TRBV3-1/TRBV3-2,TRBD2,17,TRBJ2-3,NA,TGTGCCAGCAGCCAAGGGCCTAGCGGGGGGGCTACAGATACGCAGTATTTT,CASSQGPSGGATDTQYF
TRBV19,NA,16,TRBJ1-5,NA,TGTGCCAGTAGTTTTCAGGGGCCGAATAGCAATCAGCCCCAGCATTTT,CASSFQGPNSNQPQHF
TRBV11-2,NA,13,TRBJ2-5,NA,TGTGCCAGCAGCCCACAGACCCGAGAGACCCAGTACTTC,CASSPQTRETQYF
TRBV6-5,TRBD1,13,TRBJ2-3,NA,TGTGCCAGCACCCAAGGGACAGTAGATACGCAGTATTTT,CASTQGTVDTQYF